The source of this T cell receptor beta chain is a study of blood T cell repertoires in COVID-19. Across the study: Material from acute and convalescent COVID-19 was sourced from the United States, Italy and Spain. PBMCs, B-cell-depleted T cells, or T cells provided the cDNA or gDNA that made up the material.

V shed 7 bases and J shed 1 base, with 10 bases lying between them. Germline V CDR1 and CDR2: MNHEY, SVGAGI. This CDR3 contains 13 residues. Authors' methods: How many nucleated cells were present was estimated from reference gene primer amplification. Assay used: immunoSEQ multiplex PCR; TCRdb lists only in-frame clones, some missing. V, J and clone size are those of that table, while D and trimming were read from the DNA. Of under 450,000 clones listed, 88% are singletons. Seattle patients were enrolled during active infection and followed longitudinally. The sequence derives from a woman aged 45 to 65 with COVID-19, enrolled during active disease. This chain joins TRBV6-5 and TRBJ1-1; possibly TRBD1 for D (6 bases). The sequenced sample consisted of peripheral blood. CDR3 DNA: TGTGCCAGCAAGAGGGGGACGAACACTGAAGCTTTCTTT. Its protein is CASKRGTNTEAFF.